This T cell receptor beta chain derives from a study of graft-versus-host responses after intestinal transplantation. Note on this clone: The antigen remains unidentified.

This CDR3 region has 13 residues. Germline loops: CDR1 SGDLS, CDR2 YYNGEE. V was cut by 2 bases and J by 1 base, with 4 bases left in between. Some clones are missing from TCRdb's copy, which holds only in-frame ones; the method was immunoSEQ multiplex PCR. The repertoire consists of 85,000 to 100,000 clones, with roughly 90% occurring once and the leading ten covering about 0.072%. The receptor comes from a human donor who was the organ donor for an intestinal transplant. The V and J genes are TRBV9 and TRBJ1-3; D gene uncertain. The sample was unstimulated CD8+ T cells sorted from spleen or lymph node cells, taken before transplant. The CDR3 coding sequence is TGTGCCAGCAGCGTCGGGTCTGGAAACACCATATATTTT. This sequence encodes CASSVGSGNTIYF.